The 30 T cell receptor beta chains in this list originate from one sample, sequenced in a study of shared clonotypes between healthy human individuals. Produced via immunoSEQ multiplex PCR; TCRdb's table is partial and in-frame only. There are 2 million to 2.5 million clones in the sample; under 97% occur only once, and approximately 0.13% lies in the top ten. Sequencing was done on a sample of naive CD4+ T cells sorted from blood. Subset given: CD45RA+ positively selected. The source is a man aged 18 to 29 in good health.

J is TRBJ2-7 and V is TRBV28, with D perhaps matching TRBD1 or TRBD2 (5 bases each). V gave up 3 bases and J gave up 6 bases, with 15 bases separating them. CDR3 size: 14 residues. CDR1 is MDHEN and CDR2 is SYDVKM in the germline V gene. In DNA, the CDR3 is TGTGCCAGCAGTTTGGTGGGACCCCACCGCGAGCAGTACTTC. Translation gives CASSLVGPHREQYF.

The J gene is TRBJ1-4, the V gene TRBV29-1; perhaps TRBD1 as D (6 bases). This CDR3 has 15 residues. The V end lost 4 bases, the J end lost 7 bases, and 19 bases lay between the germline ends. Germline V gene sequence: CDR1 SQVTM, CDR2 ANQGSEA. The CDR3 is CSVVSGARGTEKLFF. In nucleotides, the CDR3 is TGCAGCGTTGTCTCGGGGGCCCGGGGAACTGAAAAACTGTTTTTT.

This chain uses TRBV7-9 with TRBJ2-7; TRBD2 aligns across 8 bases. With 1 base clipped from V and 4 bases from J, the junction kept 12 bases outside the gene matches. This CDR3 has 17 residues. Germline V gives CDR1 SEHNR, CDR2 FQNEAQ (reference sequence). The CDR3 loop is CASSLGVWREDSYEQYF. CDR3 bases: TGTGCCAGCAGCTTAGGAGTTTGGCGGGAGGACTCTTACGAGCAGTACTTC. Drawing the rest from reference TRBV7-9 and TRBJ2-7, the complete variable domain is DTGVSQNPRHKITKRGQNVTFRCDPISEHNRLYWYRQTLGQGPEFLTYFQNEAQLEKSRLLSDRFSAERPKGSFSTLEIQRTEQGDSAMYLCASSLGVWREDSYEQYFGPGTRLTVT.

The rearrangement links TRBV7-9 to TRBJ2-1; 12 bases match TRBD2. V was pared by 4 bases and J by 3 bases, with 13 bases of the junction left unmatched. This CDR3 spans 19 amino acids. Germline loops: CDR1 SEHNR, CDR2 FQNEAQ (reference sequence). For the CDR3, the DNA is TGTGCCAGCAGCTCAGCGGTACTAGCGGGAGGAAATGACTACAATGAGCAGTTCTTC. Translating gives CASSSAVLAGGNDYNEQFF.

The rearrangement links TRBV10-3 to TRBJ2-1; 14 nucleotides line up with TRBD2. CDR3 length equals 16 residues. Trimming cost V 3 bases and J 8 bases; bases outside gene matches: 6. The germline V gene encodes CDR1 ENHRY and CDR2 SYGVKD. The CDR3 here is CAISDPRTSGGHEQFF. The CDR3 nucleotides are TGTGCCATCAGTGACCCACGGACTAGCGGGGGGCATGAGCAGTTCTTC.

This sequence joins TRBV7-2 and TRBJ2-2, with 12 bases aligning to TRBD2. This CDR3 spans 17 amino acids. In germline, CDR1 is SGHTA, CDR2 FQGNSA. V lost 5 bases to trimming and J lost 3 bases; unmatched junction nucleotides: 7. The CDR3 protein is CASSQSRLAGDTGELFF. CDR3 DNA sequence: TGTGCCAGCAGCCAGAGCCGACTAGCGGGAGACACCGGGGAGCTGTTTTTT.

This clone has just one count. This chain connects TRBV30 to TRBJ1-6; D might be TRBD1 (5 bases). Trimming took 4 bases from V and 6 from J, leaving 16 bases between them. CDR1 GTSNPN and CDR2 SVGIG come from the germline V gene (reference sequence). CDR3 length: 15 amino acids. The CDR3 region has the DNA TGTGCCTGGAAAGGTGGGGCAGGGTCTAATTCACCCCTCCACTTT. Translation: CAWKGGAGSNSPLHF.

The V and J genes are TRBV25-1 and TRBJ2-7; 8 bases are shared with TRBD1. The CDR3 is made up of 13 amino acids. Germline V CDR1 and CDR2: MGHDK, SYGVNS. With V trimmed by 7 bases and J by 3 bases, 5 bases remained unmatched. In DNA, the CDR3 is TGTGCCAGCACTGGACAGGGCTACTACGAGCAGTACTTC. It codes for CASTGQGYYEQYF.

This chain connects TRBV4-3 to TRBJ2-7; 9 nucleotides agree with TRBD2. The CDR3 sequence is 17 residues long. Germline V gene data show CDR1 as LGHNA and CDR2 as YSLEER. J was trimmed by 7 bases and V by 0 bases; bases with no gene match: 13. The CDR3 nucleotides are TGCGCCAGCAGCCAAGAACTCAGCGGGAGGTACCCCTGGGAGCAGTACTTC. The encoded protein is CASSQELSGRYPWEQYF.

J is TRBJ2-3 and V is TRBV4-3; TRBD2 aligns across 9 bases. This CDR3 contains 14 residues. From germline, CDR1 is LGHNA and CDR2 YSLEER. The V gene end was trimmed by 1 base and the J gene end by 5 bases; junction bases not matched to a gene: 1. CDR3 sequence (DNA): TGCGCCAGCAGCCAAGGGACTAGCGTAGATACGCAGTATTTT. The encoded protein is CASSQGTSVDTQYF.

This chain connects TRBV30 to TRBJ1-2; no firm D call. Germline V gene sequence: CDR1 GTSNPN, CDR2 SVGIG (reference sequence). Between the trimmed V and J ends, which lost 5 bases and 4 bases, there was a span of 11 bases. The length of the CDR3 is 12 residues. CDR3 sequence: CAWFETVYGYTF. The CDR3, as DNA: TGTGCCTGGTTCGAGACGGTCTATGGCTACACCTTC.

CDR3 amino acids: CASSDPGSNTEAFF. Here the CDR3 DNA reads TGCGCCAGCAGTGATCCCGGATCGAACACTGAAGCTTTCTTT. The V call is TRBV10-2, the J call TRBJ1-1; D is uncertain. CDR3 length: 14 residues. With 3 bases removed from V and 1 base from J, the gap between germline ends came to 9 bases. Germline CDR1 is WSHSY and CDR2 is SAAADI.

This chain uses TRBV5-8 with TRBJ2-5, with 7 bases identical to TRBD1. CDR3 size: 17 residues. With 4 bases clipped from V and 2 bases from J, the junction kept 14 bases outside the gene matches. Per germline, CDR1 SGHTS and CDR2 YDEGEE. The DNA for the CDR3 is TGTGCCAGCAGCACCGGGACAGCTAATTTTATGCAAGAGACCCAGTACTTC. It encodes CASSTGTANFMQETQYF.

Note on this clone: At the DNA level, this CDR3 is encoded by other sequences in the same sample as well. The genes are TRBV5-1 and TRBJ2-5; no definite D call. The CDR3 loop spans 14 amino acids. Germline values: CDR1 SGHRS, CDR2 YFSETQ. V was cut by 0 bases and J by 3 bases, with 9 bases left in between. The DNA for the CDR3 is TGCGCCAGCAGCTTGGAGGCCGGAAAAGAGACCCAGTACTTC. Its protein product is CASSLEAGKETQYF. The complete variable domain, with remaining parts taken from reference TRBV5-1 and TRBJ2-5, reads KAGVTQTPRYLIKTRGQQVTLSCSPISGHRSVSWYQQTPGQGLQFLFEYFSETQRNKGNFPGRFSGRQFSNSRSEMNVSTLELGDSALYLCASSLEAGKETQYFGPGTRLLVL.

A note on this clone: At the DNA level, this CDR3 is encoded by other sequences in the same sample as well. The rearrangement uses TRBV18 and TRBJ1-2; 11 nucleotides line up with TRBD1. V dropped 3 bases and J dropped 6; count of bases not matched to a gene: 3. CDR3 length equals 14 residues. The germline V gene has CDR1 KGHSH and CDR2 LQKENI. The CDR3 here is CASSPGQGGNGYTF. CDR3 sequence (DNA): TGTGCCAGCTCACCGGGACAGGGGGGAAATGGCTACACCTTC.

V and J are TRBV11-2 and TRBJ2-7; 9 nucleotides agree with TRBD1. Germline loops: CDR1 SGHAT, CDR2 FQNNGV. This CDR3 contains 15 residues. Trimming at V came to 5 bases and at J to 4 bases, leaving 9 bases not matched to a gene. CDR3: CASSIPGQGVYEQYF. In DNA form, the CDR3 reads TGTGCCAGCAGCATACCGGGACAGGGAGTTTACGAGCAGTACTTC. Using reference TRBV11-2 and TRBJ2-7 for the parts outside the CDR3, the full variable domain is EAGVAQSPRYKIIEKRQSVAFWCNPISGHATLYWYQQILGQGPKLLIQFQNNGVVDDSQLPKDRFSAERLKGVDSTLKIQPAKLEDSAVYLCASSIPGQGVYEQYFGPGTRLTVT.

This clone was detected only a few times. The chain combines TRBV10-2 with TRBJ1-2, with D perhaps matching TRBD1 (6 bases). CDR1 is WSHSY, CDR2 SAAADI, per germline. This CDR3 is built from 13 residues. Between the trimmed V and J ends, which lost 3 bases and 5 bases, there was a span of 10 bases. The DNA for the CDR3 is TGCGCCAGCAGTGAACGCAGGGGATATGGCTACACCTTC. This encodes CASSERRGYGYTF.

This clone was seen once. The rearrangement joins TRBV10-3 to TRBJ1-4; 7 bases are shared with TRBD1. The ends lost 0 bases at V and 8 bases at J; junction bases unmatched: 9. Germline-derived CDR1 and CDR2 are ENHRY and SYGVKD. CDR3 length equals 16 residues. CDR3 region: CAISESGTALNEKLFF. In DNA form, the CDR3 reads TGTGCCATCAGTGAGTCGGGGACAGCGCTTAACGAAAAACTGTTTTTT.

The chain links TRBV6-6 to TRBJ2-1; TRBD1 agrees at 8 bases. Trimming at V came to 2 bases and at J to 7 bases, leaving 10 bases not matched to a gene. This CDR3 region has 16 residues. The V gene's germline CDR1 is MNHNY and CDR2 SVGAGI (reference sequence). The CDR3 is CASSYQGAPIGNEQFF. In nucleotides, the CDR3 is TGTGCCAGCAGTTACCAGGGGGCGCCGATTGGAAATGAGCAGTTCTTC.

Only a few counts were recorded for this clone. This chain's CDR3 is CASSAQQGYEQYF. CDR3 in DNA: TGTGCCAGCAGCGCGCAACAGGGTTACGAGCAGTACTTC. The chain is built from TRBV9 and TRBJ2-7; TRBD1 might be the D (6 bases). V was pared by 3 bases and J by 4 bases, with 11 bases between. Per the germline V gene, CDR1 is SGDLS and CDR2 is YYNGEE. The CDR3 consists of 13 residues.

J is TRBJ1-5 and V is TRBV2; D is perhaps TRBD1 (6 bases). V was pared by 5 bases and J by 7 bases, with 18 bases between. Germline loops: CDR1 SNHLY, CDR2 FYNNEI. The CDR3 runs 15 residues. CDR3 DNA: TGTGCCAGCAGTATCTTCACAGGGTTACGACAGCCCCAGCATTTT. This translates into CASSIFTGLRQPQHF.

This chain links TRBV2 with TRBJ2-5; D ambiguous. The CDR3 spans 14 residues. Deletions cut 3 bases from V and 2 bases from J, with 10 bases between. Germline loops: CDR1 SNHLY, CDR2 FYNNEI. The CDR3 is CASSDLSVQETQYF. For the CDR3, the DNA is TGTGCCAGCAGTGATTTGTCTGTTCAAGAGACCCAGTACTTC.

CDR3 loop: CASSIRDEKLFF. The CDR3 DNA reads as TGTGCCAGCTCGATAAGAGATGAAAAACTGTTTTTT. The chain joins TRBV18 to TRBJ1-4; D gene ambiguous. The CDR3 length is 12 residues. Germline values: CDR1 KGHSH, CDR2 LQKENI. The ends were cut back, 6 bases at V and 6 bases at J, with 8 bases in the middle.

The chain joins TRBV6-5 to TRBJ2-1; 7 nucleotides agree with TRBD1. V lost 6 bases to trimming and J lost 4 bases; unmatched junction nucleotides: 0. Germline CDR1 MNHEY, CDR2 SVGAGI. CDR3 size: 12 residues. Written as DNA, the CDR3 is TGTGCCAGCAGGACAGGGTACAATGAGCAGTTCTTC. Translating gives CASRTGYNEQFF.

The CDR3 nucleotides read TGTGCCAGCAGCTTACCCACAGTCTCAGAGCAGTACTTC. The encoded protein is CASSLPTVSEQYF. The V gene is TRBV7-9, the J gene TRBJ2-7, with D unclear. CDR3 length equals 13 residues. V lost 2 bases and J lost 7, with 12 bases in between. The germline CDR1 and CDR2 sequences are SEHNR and FQNEAQ (reference sequence).

This clone has just one count. This specimen includes other DNA sequences encoding the same CDR3. CDR3 bases: TGCGCCAGCAGCCAAGTCCTCCCCGGCGACGAGCAGTACTTC. Translation gives CASSQVLPGDEQYF. This rearrangement joins TRBV4-1 to TRBJ2-7; D unresolved. Trimming removed 1 base from V and 5 bases from J, with 12 bases in between. Per the germline V gene, CDR1 is MGHRA and CDR2 is YSYEKL. The CDR3 length is 14 residues.

The chain has TRBV5-1 and TRBJ2-3; 13 bases are shared with TRBD2. Trimming cost V 4 bases and J 4 bases; bases outside gene matches: 9. CDR1 is SGHRS, CDR2 YFSETQ, per germline. CDR3 length: 17 residues. The CDR3 region is CASSPMGLAGTADTQYF. The CDR3 bases are TGCGCCAGCAGCCCCATGGGACTAGCGGGAACGGCAGATACGCAGTATTTT.

V usage is TRBV19 and J usage is TRBJ1-4; 8 positions agree with TRBD1. Germline assignment: CDR1 LNHDA and CDR2 SQIVND (reference sequence). The CDR3 contains 14 residues. The ends lost 4 bases at V and 8 bases at J; junction bases unmatched: 6. This CDR3 is CASSTGRQGEKLFF. DNA for the CDR3: TGTGCCAGTAGTACGGGGAGACAGGGGGAAAAACTGTTTTTT.

The rearrangement joins TRBV28 to TRBJ1-2; 10 bases fit TRBD1. Germline assignment: CDR1 MDHEN and CDR2 SYDVKM. This CDR3 contains 16 residues. With 4 bases clipped from V and 7 bases from J, the junction kept 12 bases outside the gene matches. DNA of the CDR3: TGTGCCAGCAGTTACTCTACGGGGACAGGGGTAGTTGGCTACACCTTC. Amino acids: CASSYSTGTGVVGYTF.

CDR3 protein: CASSAPRGDMSSYNEQFF. In DNA form, the CDR3 reads TGTGCCAGTAGTGCGCCTAGGGGGGACATGAGCTCCTACAATGAGCAGTTCTTC. The chain carries TRBV19 and TRBJ2-1, with D perhaps matching TRBD1 or TRBD2 (6 bases each). Deletions cut 5 bases from V and 0 bases from J, with 20 bases between. Per the germline V gene, CDR1 is LNHDA and CDR2 is SQIVND (reference sequence). The CDR3 contains 18 residues.